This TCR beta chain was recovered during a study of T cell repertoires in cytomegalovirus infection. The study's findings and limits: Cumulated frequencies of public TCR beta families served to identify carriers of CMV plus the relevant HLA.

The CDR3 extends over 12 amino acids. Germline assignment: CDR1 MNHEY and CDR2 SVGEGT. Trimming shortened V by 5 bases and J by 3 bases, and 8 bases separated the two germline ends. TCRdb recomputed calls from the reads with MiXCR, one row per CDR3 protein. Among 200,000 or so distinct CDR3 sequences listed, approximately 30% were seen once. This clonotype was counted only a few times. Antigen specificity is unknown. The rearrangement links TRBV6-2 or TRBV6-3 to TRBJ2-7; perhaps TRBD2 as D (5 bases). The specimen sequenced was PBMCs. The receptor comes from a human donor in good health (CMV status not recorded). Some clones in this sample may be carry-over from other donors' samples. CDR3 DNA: TGTGCCAGCAGTCAACGGGACTACGAGCAGTACTTC. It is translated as CASSQRDYEQYF.